A selection of T cell receptor beta chains follows, all from one sample in a study of OX40 agonist ivuxolimab in advanced cancers. The assay was immunoSEQ multiplex PCR, and TCRdb's table has in-frame clones only and misses some. The profile shows about 76,000 clones, approximately 88% of them singletons. This material consisted of CD4+ or CD8+ T cells sorted from blood, taken in a trial of the OX40 agonist ivuxolimab. These receptors originate from an adult with an advanced solid tumor such as melanoma, head and neck, liver or kidney cancer. Each CDR3 is given with its conserved first and last residue. The order of the fields is J gene, V gene, clone size, D gene, CDR3 DNA, CDR3 protein. D genes are given only for firm matches. Clone size appears in some rows only: once, few, many, or a class for an expanded clone.

J gene: TRBJ1-4
V gene: TRBV5-6
clone size: NA
D gene: NA
CDR3 DNA: TGTGCCAGCAGCTTTTTGGTACAGAATGAAAAACTGTTTTTT
CDR3 protein: CASSFLVQNEKLFF

J gene: TRBJ2-7
V gene: TRBV10-2
clone size: NA
D gene: TRBD2
CDR3 DNA: TGCGCCAGCAGTGATGGGGGGACTAGCGTCTACGAGCAGTACTTC
CDR3 protein: CASSDGGTSVYEQYF

J gene: TRBJ1-1
V gene: TRBV11-3
clone size: NA
D gene: TRBD1
CDR3 DNA: TGTGCCAGCAGCTCCCTCGGGACAGGGATCGCTGAAGCTTTCTTT
CDR3 protein: CASSSLGTGIAEAFF

J gene: TRBJ1-3
V gene: TRBV9
clone size: NA
D gene: NA
CDR3 DNA: TGTGCCAGCAGCGTAGAGTTGAGTCCTGGAAACACCATATATTTT
CDR3 protein: CASSVELSPGNTIYF

J gene: TRBJ2-3
V gene: TRBV14
clone size: NA
D gene: NA
CDR3 DNA: TGTGCCAGCAGCCAAGGATATTCGAAAACTTACACAGATACGCAGTATTTT
CDR3 protein: CASSQGYSKTYTDTQYF

J gene: TRBJ2-7
V gene: TRBV7-9
clone size: few
D gene: NA
CDR3 DNA: TGTGCCAGCAGCCCAGGGACGGTCTACGACGAGCAGTACTTC
CDR3 protein: CASSPGTVYDEQYF

J gene: TRBJ2-7
V gene: TRBV7-9
clone size: NA
D gene: TRBD1
CDR3 DNA: TGTGCCAGCAGCTTAGTGGGACAGGGTTTGTACGAGCAGTACTTC
CDR3 protein: CASSLVGQGLYEQYF

J gene: TRBJ1-2
V gene: TRBV28
clone size: NA
D gene: TRBD1
CDR3 DNA: TGTGCCAGCAGCCGCTCAGTGGGGACAGGGACTGGCTACACCTTC
CDR3 protein: CASSRSVGTGTGYTF

J gene: TRBJ2-7
V gene: TRBV28
clone size: NA
D gene: NA
CDR3 DNA: TGTGCCAGCAGTCTCCCGAACAGGGCGTCCTACGAGCAGTACTTC
CDR3 protein: CASSLPNRASYEQYF

J gene: TRBJ2-7
V gene: TRBV19
clone size: NA
D gene: NA
CDR3 DNA: TGTGCCAGTAGTATGGGACCCTCCTCCTACGAGCAGTACTTC
CDR3 protein: CASSMGPSSYEQYF

J gene: TRBJ1-1
V gene: TRBV20-1
clone size: NA
D gene: NA
CDR3 DNA: TGCAGTGCCAAGCGACAACGGGCTTTCTTT
CDR3 protein: CSAKRQRAFF

J gene: TRBJ1-2
V gene: TRBV27
clone size: NA
D gene: TRBD1
CDR3 DNA: TGTGCCAGCAGTCCGAGCCCCGGGACAGGGTATGGCTACACCTTC
CDR3 protein: CASSPSPGTGYGYTF

J gene: TRBJ2-2
V gene: TRBV7-3
clone size: NA
D gene: NA
CDR3 DNA: TGTGCCAGCAGCCTGACGGGGGGCCCCCCCACCGGGGAGCTGTTTTTT
CDR3 protein: CASSLTGGPPTGELFF

J gene: TRBJ2-7
V gene: TRBV4-1
clone size: NA
D gene: NA
CDR3 DNA: TGCGCCAGCAGCCAAGGGGGGTACGAGCAGTACTTC
CDR3 protein: CASSQGGYEQYF

J gene: TRBJ1-1
V gene: TRBV5-8
clone size: NA
D gene: TRBD1
CDR3 DNA: TGTGCCAGCAGTAGGACAGGGGAGGTCACTGAAGCTTTCTTT
CDR3 protein: CASSRTGEVTEAFF

J gene: TRBJ1-5
V gene: TRBV13
clone size: NA
D gene: NA
CDR3 DNA: TGTGCCAGCAGCCGCAGGCCGGGGGGAAAGCCCCAGCATTTT
CDR3 protein: CASSRRPGGKPQHF

J gene: TRBJ2-1
V gene: TRBV5-6
clone size: once
D gene: NA
CDR3 DNA: TGCGCCAGCAGAAATAGGGAGTCCTACAATGAGCAGTTCTTC
CDR3 protein: CASRNRESYNEQFF